This TCR beta chain was sequenced for a study of blood T cell repertoires in COVID-19. Assay: immunoSEQ multiplex PCR; the TCRdb copy retains only in-frame clones and omits some. The sample comprises some 200,000 clones, approximately 90% of which are singletons, and roughly 0.9% rests with the top ten. The V end was cut by 1 base, the J end by 2 bases, with 13 bases between. There are 16 residues in the CDR3. CDR1 is SGHTS and CDR2 is YDEGEE in the germline V gene. Sequencing was done on a sample of peripheral blood. This receptor was identified in a woman between 18 and 29 years old who had recovered from COVID-19. V gene TRBV5-8 combines with J gene TRBJ1-3, with no clear D. CDR3 amino acids: CASSLKAAITGNTIYF. The CDR3 region has the DNA TGTGCCAGCAGCTTGAAGGCAGCGATCACTGGAAACACCATATATTTT.